These T cell receptor beta chains were read from a single sample in a study of CD8+ T cells in alopecia areata. TCRdb's copy holds only in-frame clones and misses some; the assay was immunoSEQ multiplex PCR. The data hold 110,000 or so clones, with about three fifths observed a single time. The specimen was CD8+ T cells sorted from blood, collected at week 4, from a patient treated with tofacitinib. These receptors originate from a human donor with alopecia areata. CDR3s include the opening cysteine and the closing phenylalanine or tryptophan. The D gene is left open where the match is weak. Clone size is stated in some rows and not others, as once, few, many or a class when expanded.

TRBJ1-1	NA	TRBV29-1	NA	CSVEQMNTEAFF	TGCAGCGTTGAACAAATGAACACTGAAGCTTTCTTT
TRBJ2-7	TRBD1	TRBV6-5	few	CASSYEEGQGTYEQYF	TGTGCCAGCAGCTACGAGGAGGGACAGGGGACCTACGAGCAGTACTTC
TRBJ2-1	TRBD2	TRBV29-1	once	CSVRGLAGSSYNEQFF	TGCAGCGTGCGGGGGCTAGCGGGGAGCTCCTACAATGAGCAGTTCTTC
TRBJ1-1	NA	TRBV5-1	NA	CASSFYGSNTEAFF	TGCGCCAGCAGCTTTTACGGGTCGAACACTGAAGCTTTCTTT
TRBJ1-4	TRBD1	TRBV5-1	NA	CASSLSDRTGFRRKLFF	TGCGCCAGCAGCTTAAGCGACAGGACAGGATTTCGAAGGAAACTGTTTTTT
TRBJ2-5	NA	TRBV9	NA	CASSPQGGSEETQYF	TGTGCCAGCAGCCCCCAAGGCGGTAGCGAAGAGACCCAGTACTTC
TRBJ2-5	NA	TRBV5-6	NA	CASSLDETQYF	TGTGCCAGCAGCTTGGATGAGACCCAGTACTTC
TRBJ1-2	NA	TRBV4-2	few	CASSQDPGSYGYTF	TGTGCCAGCAGCCAAGATCCGGGTAGCTATGGCTACACCTTC
TRBJ2-7	TRBD2	TRBV4-3	NA	CASSPFAGGYEQYF	TGCGCCAGCAGCCCTTTCGCGGGGGGCTACGAGCAGTACTTC
TRBJ1-4	NA	TRBV30	NA	CACRVRTNEKLFF	TGTGCCTGCCGCGTCAGGACTAATGAAAAACTGTTTTTT
TRBJ2-5	NA	TRBV25-1	NA	CASGEVTETQYF	TGTGCCAGTGGTGAGGTGACGGAGACCCAGTACTTC
TRBJ2-7	TRBD2	TRBV29-1	NA	CSVELTSGGYEQYF	TGCAGCGTTGAGCTAACTAGCGGGGGATACGAGCAGTACTTC
TRBJ2-4	NA	TRBV15	NA	CATSRPAGLAKNIQYF	TGTGCCACCAGCAGACCGGCAGGGCTAGCCAAAAACATTCAGTACTTC
TRBJ2-5	TRBD1	TRBV7-6	NA	CASSPYPPGQFRETQYF	TGTGCCAGCAGCCCTTACCCACCGGGACAGTTCCGAGAGACCCAGTACTTC
TRBJ2-5	NA	TRBV10-3	few	CAISEQETQYF	TGTGCCATCAGTGAGCAAGAGACCCAGTACTTC
TRBJ2-7	NA	TRBV27	few	CASSFSGSYEQYF	TGTGCCAGCAGTTTTTCAGGGTCCTACGAGCAGTACTTC
TRBJ2-5	NA	TRBV28	NA	CASSPDSGTLGETQYF	TGTGCCAGCAGTCCTGATTCCGGGACCCTGGGAGAGACCCAGTACTTC
TRBJ2-1	NA	TRBV29-1	few	CSVVTSTYNEQFF	TGCAGCGTTGTGACCAGCACCTACAATGAGCAGTTCTTC
TRBJ2-2	NA	TRBV4-1	NA	CASSHTGELFF	TGCGCCAGCAGCCACACCGGGGAGCTGTTTTTT
TRBJ2-7	TRBD1	TRBV2	NA	CASSESGTGFNYEQYF	TGTGCCAGCAGTGAATCCGGGACAGGGTTTAACTACGAGCAGTACTTC
TRBJ2-1	NA	TRBV27	NA	CASSSRQYNEQFF	TGTGCCAGCAGTTCCCGACAGTACAATGAGCAGTTCTTC
TRBJ1-1	NA	TRBV2	NA	CASSENFQGPDTEAFF	TGTGCCAGCAGTGAGAACTTTCAGGGCCCCGACACTGAAGCTTTCTTT
TRBJ1-1	NA	TRBV11-2	once	CASSLGNEAFF	TGTGCCAGCAGCTTAGGTAATGAAGCTTTCTTT
TRBJ2-1	NA	TRBV19	few	CASSIGSRYEQFF	TGTGCCAGTAGTATCGGGTCGCGCTATGAGCAGTTCTTC
TRBJ1-4	NA	TRBV30	NA	CAWSRDLATNEKLFF	TGTGCCTGGAGCCGGGACCTTGCAACTAATGAAAAACTGTTTTTT
TRBJ2-3	NA	TRBV4-1	NA	CASSQESLTTDTQYF	TGCGCCAGCAGCCAAGAGTCTCTAACCACAGATACGCAGTATTTT
TRBJ2-5	NA	TRBV7-9	NA	CASSPGQLQETQYF	TGTGCCAGCAGCCCAGGACAGTTACAAGAGACCCAGTACTTC
TRBJ2-6	NA	TRBV29-1	NA	CSVELGAGANVLTF	TGCAGCGTTGAACTGGGGGCTGGGGCCAACGTCCTGACTTTC
TRBJ1-1	NA	TRBV11-3	few	CASSLIGFGAMNTEAFF	TGTGCCAGCAGCTTGATCGGGTTTGGGGCCATGAACACTGAAGCTTTCTTT
TRBJ2-1	TRBD2	TRBV29-1	NA	CSVVGLGYNEQFF	TGCAGCGTTGTGGGACTAGGTTACAATGAGCAGTTCTTC
TRBJ1-1	TRBD1	TRBV29-1	NA	CSVAPALGQSAGDEAFF	TGCAGCGTCGCCCCAGCCTTGGGACAGTCGGCAGGGGATGAAGCTTTCTTT
TRBJ1-1	NA	TRBV30	NA	CAWSELAAGEVYTEAFF	TGTGCCTGGAGTGAGTTGGCCGCGGGGGAAGTATACACTGAAGCTTTCTTT
TRBJ2-5	NA	TRBV29-1	few	CSGYTGLEETQYF	TGCAGCGGTTATACAGGGCTCGAAGAGACCCAGTACTTC
TRBJ1-1	NA	TRBV5-1	NA	CASRAVNTEAFF	TGCGCCAGCAGGGCGGTGAACACTGAAGCTTTCTTT
TRBJ2-7	NA	TRBV29-1	NA	CSVRIQVQTTYEQYF	TGCAGCGTTAGAATACAGGTACAGACAACCTACGAGCAGTACTTC
TRBJ1-6	TRBD1	TRBV6-1	NA	CASSVQRTGVNSPLHF	TGTGCCAGCAGTGTCCAACGGACAGGGGTTAATTCACCCCTCCACTTT
TRBJ2-1	TRBD2	TRBV5-1	NA	CASSPLSGGPYNEQFF	TGCGCCAGCAGCCCCCTGAGCGGGGGGCCCTACAATGAGCAGTTCTTC
TRBJ2-7	TRBD2	TRBV13	NA	CASSVPGLAGGHEQYF	TGTGCCAGCAGCGTCCCGGGACTAGCGGGGGGACACGAGCAGTACTTC
TRBJ2-5	NA	TRBV13	NA	CASSLEETQYF	TGTGCCAGCAGCTTGGAAGAGACCCAGTACTTC
TRBJ2-2	TRBD1	TRBV4-1	few	CASSLTGEIAGELFF	TGCGCCAGCAGCCTGACAGGGGAAATTGCCGGGGAGCTGTTTTTT
TRBJ1-1	NA	TRBV7-9	NA	CASSTLNTEAFF	TGTGCCAGCAGCACGTTGAACACTGAAGCTTTCTTT
TRBJ2-2	NA	TRBV6-5	once	CASGGSAGELFF	TGTGCCAGCGGCGGATCGGCCGGGGAGCTGTTTTTT
TRBJ2-1	TRBD1	TRBV6-4	NA	CASSDTTGGEQFF	TGTGCCAGCAGTGACACAACAGGGGGTGAGCAGTTCTTC
TRBJ1-2	NA	TRBV6-5	NA	CASSSTTFSGYTF	TGTGCCAGCAGTTCTACCACCTTCTCTGGCTACACCTTC
TRBJ2-7	NA	TRBV7-9	NA	CASSIGAYEQYF	TGTGCCAGCAGCATTGGGGCCTACGAGCAGTACTTC
TRBJ2-7	TRBD1	TRBV29-1	NA	CSVGTTGLTYEQYF	TGCAGCGTTGGAACGACAGGGTTGACCTACGAGCAGTACTTC
TRBJ1-2	NA	TRBV29-1	NA	CSVEGLNYGYTF	TGCAGCGTTGAAGGACTTAACTATGGCTACACCTTC
TRBJ2-1	TRBD1	TRBV4-3	NA	CASSQSGTGDYNEQFF	TGCGCCAGCAGCCAAAGCGGGACAGGGGACTACAATGAGCAGTTCTTC
TRBJ2-2	NA	TRBV28	NA	CASSLNPFQLPGELFF	TGTGCCAGCAGTTTAAATCCGTTCCAGCTTCCCGGGGAGCTGTTTTTT
TRBJ1-6	TRBD1	TRBV27	NA	CASRRGQINSPLHF	TGTGCCAGCAGAAGGGGACAGATAAATTCACCCCTCCACTTT
TRBJ2-6	NA	TRBV28	few	CASSEGGSGANVLTF	TGTGCCAGCAGTGAAGGGGGGTCTGGGGCCAACGTCCTGACTTTC
TRBJ1-2	NA	TRBV30	NA	CAWTRQDYGYTF	TGTGCCTGGACCCGACAGGACTATGGCTACACCTTC
TRBJ1-1	NA	TRBV29-1	NA	CSVGEGLEAFF	TGCAGCGTTGGAGAGGGACTTGAAGCTTTCTTT
TRBJ2-7	NA	TRBV30	NA	CAWSKAVNEQYF	TGTGCCTGGAGTAAGGCGGTGAACGAGCAGTACTTC
TRBJ2-3	NA	TRBV7-9	NA	CASSVGANTQYF	TGTGCCAGCAGCGTAGGAGCCAATACGCAGTATTTT
TRBJ1-4	NA	TRBV6-1	few	CASSELDGTNEKLFF	TGTGCCAGCAGTGAATTAGACGGGACTAATGAAAAACTGTTTTTT
TRBJ1-1	NA	TRBV29-1	few	CSVEAGTEAFF	TGCAGCGTTGAAGCGGGTACTGAAGCTTTCTTT
TRBJ1-2	NA	TRBV30	NA	CAWSLQGYGYTF	TGTGCCTGGAGTCTTCAGGGGTATGGCTACACCTTC
TRBJ2-5	TRBD1	TRBV7-9	few	CASSPWTGLRETQYF	TGTGCCAGCAGCCCTTGGACAGGGCTAAGAGAGACCCAGTACTTC
TRBJ1-1	NA	TRBV30	few	CAWSSGNTEAFF	TGTGCCTGGAGCAGTGGGAACACTGAAGCTTTCTTT